Below are 32 T cell receptor beta chains sequenced from a single sample in a study of Tregs in tolerant kidney transplant recipients. These receptors are not linked to any known antigen. Sequencing was performed with immunoSEQ multiplex PCR; in TCRdb, only in-frame clones are kept and a portion is missing. The repertoire holds over 1,500 clones, with under 60% as singletons. Input material: Tregs from blood cultured with allogeneic cells. The receptor source for this set is a human donor in good health.

This clone was detected a few times. The rearrangement links TRBV6-4 to TRBJ2-2, with 9 bases lining up with TRBD2. This CDR3 is 14 amino acids long. V was pared by 9 bases and J by 2 bases, with 4 bases of the junction left unmatched. Germline CDR1 reads MRHNA; CDR2 reads SNTAGT. The DNA for the CDR3 is TGTGCCAGTGGTAGCGGGAGAAACACCGGGGAGCTGTTTTTT. It encodes CASGSGRNTGELFF.

The rearrangement joins TRBV7-3 to TRBJ2-3, with TRBD2 matching 7 bases. Germline CDR1 reads SGHTA; CDR2 reads FQGTGA. Trimming at V came to 5 bases and at J to 2 bases, leaving 4 bases not matched to a gene. The CDR3 has 14 residues. In DNA form, the CDR3 reads TGTGCCAGCAGCCCGCGGGGGTACACAGATACGCAGTATTTT. Residues: CASSPRGYTDTQYF. Complete variable domain (other parts from reference TRBV7-3 and TRBJ2-3): GAGVSQTPSNKVTEKGKYVELRCDPISGHTALYWYRQSLGQGPEFLIYFQGTGAADDSGLPNDRFFAVRPEGSVSTLKIQRTERGDSAVYLCASSPRGYTDTQYFGPGTRLTVL.

This clone appeared a few times. The chain is built from TRBV18 and TRBJ2-1; D unclear. V lost 3 bases to trimming and J lost 10 bases, with 10 bases between them. Per the germline V gene, CDR1 is KGHSH and CDR2 is LQKENI. The CDR3 runs 12 residues. CDR3 region: CASSPRSSEQFF. The CDR3 nucleotides are TGTGCCAGCTCACCCCGATCATCCGAGCAGTTCTTC.

By share, this clone counts as medium-sized. The V and J genes are TRBV7-9 and TRBJ2-7, with D possibly being TRBD2 (5 bases). V was trimmed by 1 base and J by 7 bases, leaving 11 bases between them. CDR1 SEHNR and CDR2 FQNEAQ come from the germline V gene (reference sequence). The CDR3 loop spans 13 amino acids. The CDR3 nucleotides read TGTGCCAGCAGCTTAGGGGGTGCGGGTGAGCAGTACTTC. This sequence encodes CASSLGGAGEQYF.

This clone is large. V is TRBV5-1 and J is TRBJ2-7; 7 bases fit TRBD1. This CDR3 region has 14 residues. Germline CDR1 reads SGHRS; CDR2 reads YFSETQ. The V gene end was trimmed by 4 bases and the J gene end by 3 bases; junction bases not matched to a gene: 7. CDR3 sequence reads: CASSPETGVYEQYF. The CDR3, as DNA: TGCGCCAGCAGCCCGGAAACAGGGGTCTACGAGCAGTACTTC.

This clone appeared a single time. This chain connects TRBV6-5 to TRBJ2-1; D is unclear. The V gene lost 5 bases and the J gene lost 7 bases, with 9 bases spanning the gap. This CDR3 is built from 12 residues. Germline CDR1 and CDR2: MNHEY and SVGAGI. The CDR3 spells CASSSVRNEQFF. The CDR3 bases are TGTGCCAGCAGTAGCGTTCGTAATGAGCAGTTCTTC.

In this sample, this clone turned up once. The rearrangement links TRBV2 to TRBJ1-5, with no clear D. The CDR3 is 11 amino acids. The V end was cut by 7 bases, the J end by 3 bases, with 4 bases between. CDR1 is SNHLY and CDR2 is FYNNEI in the germline V gene. This CDR3 reads CASMFNQPQHF. CDR3 bases: TGTGCCAGCATGTTCAATCAGCCCCAGCATTTT.

The V call is TRBV12-5, the J call TRBJ2-7; the D call may be TRBD1 or TRBD2 (5 bases each). V lost 7 bases to trimming and J lost 2 bases, with 18 bases between them. The germline V gene has CDR1 LGHNT and CDR2 FRNRAP. CDR3 size: 15 residues. The CDR3 loop reads CASALQAGAAYEQYF. The CDR3 nucleotides read TGTGCTAGTGCTCTACAGGCCGGGGCCGCCTACGAGCAGTACTTC.

The rearrangement joins TRBV2 to TRBJ2-7; 8 positions match TRBD2. CDR1 SNHLY and CDR2 FYNNEI come from the germline V gene. The V gene end was trimmed by 3 bases and the J gene end by 5 bases; junction bases not matched to a gene: 6. This CDR3 region has 14 residues. The CDR3 DNA reads as TGTGCCAGCAGTGACGGGGGGGCCCTGAACGAGCAGTACTTC. Its translation is CASSDGGALNEQYF. The full variable domain, rest sourced from reference TRBV2 and TRBJ2-7, is EPEVTQTPSHQVTQMGQEVILRCVPISNHLYFYWYRQILGQKVEFLVSFYNNEISEKSEIFDDQFSVERPDGSNFTLKIRSTKLEDSAMYFCASSDGGALNEQYFGPGTRLTVT.

This clone was seen more than once but under ten times. The gene calls are TRBV2 and TRBJ1-1; D uncertain. The V end lost 3 bases, the J end lost 0 bases, and 11 bases lay between the germline ends. CDR3 size: 15 residues. The germline gives CDR1 SNHLY, CDR2 FYNNEI. The CDR3, as DNA: TGTGCCAGCAGTGAGTCTCCAGGCGTGAACACTGAAGCTTTCTTT. It codes for CASSESPGVNTEAFF.

The chain uses TRBV6-6 and TRBJ2-5; D remains ambiguous. Germline V CDR1 and CDR2: MNHNY, SVGAGI (reference sequence). V gave up 2 bases and J gave up 5 bases, with 12 bases separating them. CDR3 length equals 14 residues. The DNA of the CDR3 is TGTGCCAGCAGTTACGATTATACCCCCGAGACCCAGTACTTC. It is translated as CASSYDYTPETQYF.

This clone was detected a few times. The gene calls are TRBV6-1 and TRBJ1-1, with D hard to call. Trimming shortened V by 6 bases and J by 11 bases, and 13 bases separated the two germline ends. The CDR3 spans 11 residues. Germline CDR1 MNHNS, CDR2 SASEGT. The CDR3 loop reads CASREDFSAFF. DNA of the CDR3: TGTGCCAGCAGGGAGGATTTTTCGGCTTTCTTT.

The J gene is TRBJ2-4, the V gene TRBV5-1, with D possibly matching TRBD2 (6 bases). V dropped 4 bases and J dropped 5 bases, with 13 bases sitting between them. Germline V gene lookup returns CDR1 SGHRS and CDR2 YFSETQ. CDR3 size: 14 residues. The CDR3 region has the DNA TGCGCCAGCAGCACCGTGGGAGGACAAAACATTCAGTACTTC. Residues: CASSTVGGQNIQYF.

The chain joins TRBV5-6 to TRBJ1-2; 10 nucleotides match TRBD1. This CDR3 comprises 14 residues. V was clipped by 4 bases and J by 8 bases; unmatched bases: 8. The germline V gene encodes CDR1 SGHDT and CDR2 YYEEEE. The CDR3 nucleotides read TGTGCCAGCAGCCCCGGGACAGGGGATCGGGGCTACACCTTC. It yields the protein CASSPGTGDRGYTF.

The chain uses TRBV5-6 and TRBJ2-7, with TRBD2 matching 8 bases. The CDR3 length is 15 residues. V was pared by 3 bases and J by 4 bases, with 9 bases of the junction left unmatched. Germline CDR1 is SGHDT and CDR2 is YYEEEE. CDR3 sequence reads: CASSSPSGGGYEQYF. CDR3 sequence (DNA): TGTGCCAGCAGCTCCCCGAGCGGGGGAGGTTACGAGCAGTACTTC. The variable domain in full, completed from reference TRBV5-6 and TRBJ2-7, reads DAGVTQSPTHLIKTRGQQVTLRCSPKSGHDTVSWYQQALGQGPQFIFQYYEEEERQRGNFPDRFSGHQFPNYSSELNVNALLLGDSALYLCASSSPSGGGYEQYFGPGTRLTVT.

J is TRBJ2-7 and V is TRBV7-9; D assignment may be TRBD1 or TRBD2 (5 bases each). The V gene lost 3 bases and the J gene lost 5 bases, with 17 bases spanning the gap. The CDR3 covers 15 residues. CDR1 SEHNR and CDR2 FQNEAQ come from the germline V gene (reference sequence). CDR3 coding DNA: TGTGCCAGCAGCTTGGGACCGAGAGTGGGCGACGAGCAGTACTTC. This gives the protein CASSLGPRVGDEQYF.

This chain uses TRBV6-1 with TRBJ1-6; the D is unclear. Germline CDR1 and CDR2: MNHNS and SASEGT. The V end was cut by 2 bases, the J end by 8 bases, with 7 bases between. The CDR3 length is 13 residues. The CDR3 region is CASSEFGDSPLHF. The CDR3 DNA sequence: TGTGCCAGCAGTGAATTTGGGGATTCACCCCTCCACTTT.

This chain connects TRBV6-8 to TRBJ1-5; D uncertain. This CDR3 has 11 amino acids. Per the germline V gene, CDR1 is MNHGY and CDR2 is SAAAGT. V lost 7 bases and J lost 3, with 4 bases in between. The CDR3 loop reads CASMFNQPQHF. The CDR3, as DNA: TGTGCCAGCATGTTCAATCAGCCCCAGCATTTT.

This clone was found once. The chain uses TRBV28 and TRBJ2-4, with 8 bases fitting TRBD1. The CDR3 covers 15 residues. Germline CDR1 reads MDHEN; CDR2 reads SYDVKM. The trim removed 3 bases at V and 6 bases at J, leaving 7 bases unmatched. The CDR3 DNA sequence: TGTGCCAGCAGTTTCCGACAGGGGCAGGGAAACATTCAGTACTTC. Translated: CASSFRQGQGNIQYF.

In DNA form, the CDR3 reads TGTGCCAGCAGTCGGATCCGTGGGCTTGGCTATGGCTACACCTTC. It specifies CASSRIRGLGYGYTF. The rearrangement links TRBV7-3 to TRBJ1-2; no firm D call. Between the trimmed V and J ends, which lost 6 bases and 4 bases, there was a span of 18 bases. The CDR3 runs 15 residues. Germline CDR1 and CDR2: SGHTA and FQGTGA.

The chain links TRBV2 to TRBJ2-7; D perhaps matches TRBD1 (6 bases). Trimming left V 5 bases short and J 3 bases short, with 8 bases between. The CDR3 is 12 residues long. Germline CDR1 and CDR2: SNHLY and FYNNEI. CDR3 nucleotides: TGTGCCAGCAGTTGGACAGTCTACGAGCAGTACTTC. Its protein product is CASSWTVYEQYF.

By share, this clone counts as hyperexpanded. The chain couples TRBV5-3 to TRBJ1-5; a weak D match, TRBD1 (6 bases). TRBV5-3 falls under the ORF class, with uncertain function. CDR3 length equals 18 residues. Trimming took 0 bases from V and 4 from J, leaving 20 bases between them. The CDR3: CARSLEGTRTVRNQPQHF. The CDR3 nucleotides read TGTGCCAGAAGCTTGGAAGGCACTCGGACAGTCCGGAATCAGCCCCAGCATTTT.

V and J are TRBV6-6 and TRBJ1-2; D gene uncertain. The CDR3 extends over 13 amino acids. The germline gives CDR1 MNHNY, CDR2 SVGAGI (reference sequence). With 5 bases removed from V and 4 bases from J, the gap between germline ends came to 11 bases. The DNA for the CDR3 is TGTGCCAGCAGTAGGGAGGCCCTCTATGGCTACACCTTC. It is translated as CASSREALYGYTF.

The chain employs TRBV5-6 and TRBJ1-5, with TRBD1 as a possible D gene (6 bases). The germline V and J ends were trimmed by 0 bases and 9 bases, with 13 bases remaining between them. This CDR3 is built from 14 residues. The germline V gene has CDR1 SGHDT and CDR2 YYEEEE. The CDR3 spells CASSLGQVIRPQHF. CDR3 bases: TGTGCCAGCAGCTTGGGACAGGTAATAAGGCCCCAGCATTTT.

By share, this clone counts as large (0.1 to 1%). The chain recombines TRBV9 with TRBJ1-6, with no clear D. CDR1 is SGDLS, CDR2 YYNGEE, per germline. This CDR3 spans 13 amino acids. The ends were cut back, 2 bases at V and 7 bases at J, with 7 bases in the middle. This chain's CDR3 is CASSVRGNSPLHF. The CDR3 DNA follows: TGTGCCAGCAGCGTTCGAGGGAATTCACCCCTCCACTTT.

V usage is TRBV11-2 and J usage is TRBJ1-2; D ambiguous. V lost 1 base to trimming and J lost 8 bases, with 11 bases between them. CDR3 size: 13 residues. CDR1 SGHAT and CDR2 FQNNGV come from the germline V gene. CDR3 loop: CASSLAPGAGYTF. CDR3 DNA sequence: TGTGCCAGCAGCTTAGCGCCTGGTGCGGGCTACACCTTC.

The table lists this clone with a few counts. The rearrangement links TRBV28 to TRBJ2-3; 11 bases are a match to TRBD2. The CDR3 spans 18 residues. Germline trimming cut 3 bases from V and 2 bases from J; bases unmatched to any gene: 10. Germline lookup yields CDR1 MDHEN and CDR2 SYDVKM. The CDR3 loop is CASSFATELAGDTDTQYF. CDR3 sequence (DNA): TGTGCCAGCAGTTTTGCGACGGAACTAGCGGGGGACACAGATACGCAGTATTTT.

This clone was detected a few times. The chain uses TRBV19 and TRBJ1-5; D remains unclear. The V gene lost 3 bases and the J gene lost 2 bases, with 11 bases spanning the gap. Germline assignment: CDR1 LNHDA and CDR2 SQIVND (reference sequence). This CDR3 region has 15 residues. The CDR3 here is CASSIGFQGNQPQHF. DNA of the CDR3: TGTGCCAGTAGTATCGGCTTTCAGGGCAATCAGCCCCAGCATTTT.

By its share, this clone is medium-sized. J is TRBJ2-5 and V is TRBV11-3; 9 bases are shared with TRBD2. Germline V gene data show CDR1 as SGHNT and CDR2 as YENEEA. Losses at the gene ends were 1 base for V and 5 bases for J; bases not matched to a gene: 5. The CDR3 extends over 15 amino acids. The CDR3, as DNA: TGTGCCAGCAGCTTAGGCGGGAGGGCTGCTGAGACCCAGTACTTC. This gives the protein CASSLGGRAAETQYF.

The rearrangement uses TRBV15 and TRBJ2-5; D is undetermined. From germline, CDR1 is LNHNV and CDR2 YYDKDF (reference sequence). This CDR3 is built from 15 residues. The V end was cut by 2 bases, the J end by 1 base, with 11 bases between. Here the CDR3 DNA reads TGTGCCACCAGCAGACCCGGGCGGTTCCAAGAGACCCAGTACTTC. Translating it yields CATSRPGRFQETQYF.

The CDR3 nucleotides read TGTGCCAGCAGCTTAAACAGCTACGAGCAGTACTTC. Translated, it gives CASSLNSYEQYF. J is TRBJ2-7 and V is TRBV7-6; D unresolved. There are 12 residues in the CDR3. Germline values: CDR1 SGHVS, CDR2 FNYEAQ. V lost 2 bases to trimming and J lost 3 bases, with 5 bases between them.

The genes are TRBV7-9 and TRBJ2-3; D gene unclear. Germline CDR1 is SEHNR and CDR2 is FQNEAQ (reference sequence). V lost 5 bases, J lost 3 bases, and 6 bases lay in between. The CDR3 runs to 12 residues. CDR3 sequence (DNA): TGTGCCAGCAGCAAAAGTACAGATACGCAGTATTTT. Translated, it gives CASSKSTDTQYF.